This passage covers 20 T cell receptor beta chains from one sample sequenced in a study of vaccination and CD4 T cells after COVID-19. Their specific antigens are unknown. Treatment of the sample: approximately 11-day PBMC culture with coronavirus spike peptide pools or control peptides (ViraFEST assay). An Oncomine TCR Beta short-read assay was used to sequence the DNA from cultured CD4+ T cells. TCRdb ran MiXCR on the PCR reads and lists one entry per CDR3 protein. The data contain about 18,000 distinct CDR3 sequences, 78% of them seen just once; the ten biggest clones take up around 17%. This material consisted of CD4+ T cells from blood, cultured in vitro, taken after SARS-CoV-2 vaccination. These receptors were taken from a human donor who received a COVID-19 vaccine.

The chain joins TRBV10-3 to TRBJ1-1, with D tentatively TRBD1 (5 bases). Germline assignment: CDR1 ENHRY and CDR2 SYGVKD. The CDR3 totals 13 residues. The V end lost 8 bases, the J end lost 3 bases, and 13 bases lay between the germline ends. CDR3 residues: CAIAGSGDTEAFF. CDR3 sequence (DNA): TGTGCCATCGCAGGGTCTGGTGACACTGAAGCTTTCTTT.

The chain couples TRBV20-1 to TRBJ2-3, with D uncertain. In germline, CDR1 is DFQATT, CDR2 SNEGSKA (reference sequence). V was shortened by 1 base and J by 2 bases, with 7 bases between the two germline ends. The CDR3 covers 13 residues. This CDR3 is CSARADATDTQYF. CDR3 nucleotides: TGCAGTGCTAGAGCGGACGCCACAGATACGCAGTATTTT.

The chain carries TRBV11-3 and TRBJ2-5; 8 bases map to TRBD2. The V gene end was trimmed by 4 bases and the J gene end by 5 bases; junction bases not matched to a gene: 0. Germline assignment: CDR1 SGHNT and CDR2 YENEEA. The CDR3 totals 12 residues. This CDR3 is CASSSGGETQYF. CDR3 bases: TGTGCCAGCAGCTCGGGAGGGGAGACCCAGTACTTC.

This chain joins TRBV27 and TRBJ1-1; D unclear. Deletions cut 6 bases from V and 0 bases from J, with 8 bases between. Germline CDR1 and CDR2: MNHEY and SMNVEV (reference sequence). CDR3 size: 13 residues. CDR3 in DNA: TGTGCCAGCAGCGTCGGAATGAACACTGAAGCTTTCTTT. This translates into CASSVGMNTEAFF.

V is TRBV6-1 and J is TRBJ1-6; no clear D. From germline, CDR1 is MNHNS and CDR2 SASEGT. The CDR3 has 13 residues. V lost 11 bases and J lost 8, with 16 bases in between. CDR3 DNA sequence: TGTGCCGCGGGCACCCAAAGGGATTCACCCCTCCACTTT. This codes for CAAGTQRDSPLHF.

V usage is TRBV19 and J usage is TRBJ1-2, with 7 bases fitting TRBD1. The CDR3 has 15 amino acids. V trimming: 5 bases; J trimming: 2 bases; junction bases outside the gene matches: 8. The germline gives CDR1 LNHDA, CDR2 SQIVND (reference sequence). The CDR3 nucleotides read TGTGCCAGTAGTGACCCGGGACAGCGAAACTATGGCTACACCTTC. Protein: CASSDPGQRNYGYTF.

V gene TRBV19 combines with J gene TRBJ2-2; 10 bases are shared with TRBD2. The V segment lost 8 bases and the J segment 5 bases; nucleotides outside the gene matches: 8. From germline, CDR1 is LNHDA and CDR2 SQIVND (reference sequence). The CDR3 runs to 15 residues. The chain's CDR3 is CASSSGLAATGELFF. In nucleotides, the CDR3 is TGTGCCAGTTCCTCCGGACTAGCGGCGACCGGGGAGCTGTTTTTT.

This clonotype was recorded once. The rearrangement joins TRBV7-8 to TRBJ1-3; no clear D. Trimming removed 0 bases from V and 0 bases from J, with 9 bases in between. The CDR3 has 16 amino acids. Germline V gene sequence: CDR1 SGHVS, CDR2 FQNEAQ. This CDR3 reads CASSLAGWNSGNTIYF. The CDR3 region has the DNA TGTGCCAGCAGCTTAGCCGGGTGGAACTCTGGAAACACCATATATTTT.

This clonotype was detected once. This sequence joins TRBV25-1 and TRBJ2-1; tentative D call: TRBD2 (5 bases). This CDR3 region has 14 residues. With 10 bases removed from V and 4 bases from J, the gap between germline ends came to 17 bases. Germline CDR1 reads MGHDK; CDR2 reads SYGVNS. CDR3 sequence: CATTTGLTYNEQFF. CDR3 coding DNA: TGTGCCACCACAACGGGATTGACATACAATGAGCAGTTCTTC.

The rearrangement uses TRBV30 and TRBJ1-6; 7 bases match TRBD1. Germline V gives CDR1 GTSNPN, CDR2 SVGIG (reference sequence). V trimming: 3 bases; J trimming: 9 bases; junction bases outside the gene matches: 8. The CDR3 totals 14 residues. CDR3 loop: CAWRRLGGASPLHF. The CDR3 bases are TGTGCCTGGAGGAGATTAGGGGGCGCTTCACCCCTCCACTTT.

The gene calls are TRBV11-2 and TRBJ1-2, with D perhaps matching TRBD1 (6 bases). Germline V gives CDR1 SGHAT, CDR2 FQNNGV. The length of the CDR3 is 17 residues. Trimming shortened V by 5 bases and J by 0 bases, and 19 bases separated the two germline ends. The CDR3 protein is CASSSLRGASANYGYTF. As DNA, the CDR3 is TGTGCCAGCAGCAGCTTAAGGGGGGCGTCTGCTAACTATGGCTACACCTTC.

The rearrangement links TRBV6-2 or TRBV6-3 to TRBJ1-1; no definite D call. Germline values: CDR1 MNHEY, CDR2 SVGEGT. V dropped 2 bases and J dropped 3 bases, with 16 bases sitting between them. CDR3 length: 16 residues. The CDR3: CASSYASLGGHTEAFF. The CDR3 coding sequence is TGTGCCAGCAGTTACGCCTCATTGGGCGGGCACACTGAAGCTTTCTTT.

This rearrangement joins TRBV5-1 to TRBJ1-1, with 7 bases matching TRBD1. The CDR3 loop spans 16 amino acids. The germline V gene has CDR1 SGHRS and CDR2 YFSETQ. V gave up 4 bases and J gave up 5 bases; unmatched junction bases: 14. The CDR3 protein is CASSRLLTGASTEAFF. CDR3 DNA: TGCGCCAGCAGCCGTCTTCTAACAGGGGCGAGTACTGAAGCTTTCTTT. The full variable domain, with the rest looked up from reference TRBV5-1 and TRBJ1-1, is KAGVTQTPRYLIKTRGQQVTLSCSPISGHRSVSWYQQTPGQGLQFLFEYFSETQRNKGNFPGRFSGRQFSNSRSEMNVSTLELGDSALYLCASSRLLTGASTEAFFGQGTRLTVV.

This clonotype has only one observation. The chain combines TRBV7-8 with TRBJ2-5; 7 bases match TRBD2. Germline CDR1 reads SGHVS; CDR2 reads FQNEAQ. The CDR3 totals 15 residues. With V trimmed by 1 base and J by 2 bases, 4 bases remained unmatched. The CDR3 DNA reads TGTGCCAGCAGCTTAGAGCCTAGCGGACAAGAGACCCAGTACTTC. The encoded protein is CASSLEPSGQETQYF. The full variable domain, with the rest looked up from reference TRBV7-8 and TRBJ2-5, is GAGVSQSPRYKVAKRGQDVALRCDPISGHVSLFWYQQALGQGPEFLTYFQNEAQLDKSGLPSDRFFAERPEGSVSTLKIQRTQQEDSAVYLCASSLEPSGQETQYFGPGTRLLVL.

The chain carries TRBV19 and TRBJ1-5; TRBD1 matches at 9 bases. The V gene end was trimmed by 6 bases and the J gene end by 5 bases; junction bases not matched to a gene: 5. Germline assignment: CDR1 LNHDA and CDR2 SQIVND (reference sequence). The CDR3 is 14 amino acids. The CDR3 sequence: CASSTGQGYQPQHF. The CDR3 coding sequence is TGTGCCAGTAGCACGGGACAGGGATATCAGCCCCAGCATTTT.

This chain links TRBV20-1 with TRBJ1-4, with D tentatively TRBD1 (6 bases). The V end was cut by 3 bases, the J end by 2 bases, with 13 bases between. The germline V gene has CDR1 DFQATT and CDR2 SNEGSKA (reference sequence). The CDR3 length is 15 residues. The CDR3 nucleotides read TGCAGTGCTAGCCGCCCAGGGGCGACTAATGAAAAACTGTTTTTT. Its translation is CSASRPGATNEKLFF.

This sequence joins TRBV20-1 and TRBJ1-2; 9 bases are a match to TRBD1. With V trimmed by 5 bases and J by 12 bases, 4 bases remained unmatched. The CDR3 has 10 residues. Germline V gene data show CDR1 as DFQATT and CDR2 as SNEGSKA (reference sequence). The CDR3 sequence: CSARWDRDTF. The CDR3 coding sequence is TGCAGTGCTCGCTGGGACAGGGACACCTTC.

The chain has TRBV30 and TRBJ2-3; D is perhaps TRBD1 or TRBD2 (5 bases each). Germline-derived CDR1 and CDR2 are GTSNPN and SVGIG (reference sequence). V was clipped by 0 bases and J by 7 bases, with 14 bases between them. The CDR3 contains 14 residues. In DNA form, the CDR3 reads TGTGCCTGGAGTGTACGTGGGGGTCTCTATACGCAGTATTTT. Amino acid sequence: CAWSVRGGLYTQYF.

The chain recombines TRBV6-1 with TRBJ1-1; the D gene is possibly TRBD1 (5 bases). Germline V lookup: CDR1 MNHNS, CDR2 SASEGT. Trimming took off 4 bases at V and 4 bases at J, with 16 bases between the two ends. The CDR3 length is 15 residues. The DNA of the CDR3 is TGTGCCAGCAGTGGGGACGTATCAAGGGGCACTGAAGCTTTCTTT. It encodes CASSGDVSRGTEAFF.

V gene TRBV7-8 combines with J gene TRBJ1-2; D is unresolved. CDR3 length: 16 residues. Between the trimmed V and J ends, which lost 3 bases and 0 bases, there was a span of 14 bases. Per germline, CDR1 SGHVS and CDR2 FQNEAQ. The CDR3 coding sequence is TGTGCCAGCAGCTTCCTTCGGACCCCGACTAACTATGGCTACACCTTC. Amino acids: CASSFLRTPTNYGYTF.